This passage covers 25 T cell receptor beta chains from one sample sequenced in a study of T cell changes during pregnancy in multiple sclerosis. Generated by immunoSEQ multiplex PCR, the TCRdb table keeps only in-frame clones and is missing some. The sample comprises some 30,000 clones, around 92% of which are singletons, and about 3.9% rests with the top ten. The sample was CD8+ T cells from peripheral blood mononuclear cells, taken in the second trimester of pregnancy. Every receptor here comes from a female donor in good health, enrolled as a control in a pregnancy study.

The V gene is TRBV27, the J gene TRBJ2-2; weak D call: TRBD1 (6 bases). This CDR3 contains 15 residues. V was trimmed by 5 bases and J by 3 bases, leaving 13 bases between them. Germline V lookup: CDR1 MNHEY, CDR2 SMNVEV (reference sequence). The CDR3 reads CASSPGQYYTGELFF. The CDR3 DNA is TGTGCCAGCAGTCCAGGACAGTATTACACCGGGGAGCTGTTTTTT.

The chain links TRBV2 to TRBJ1-1; 7 nucleotides match TRBD1. Losses at the gene ends were 6 bases for V and 1 base for J; bases not matched to a gene: 8. Germline V gives CDR1 SNHLY, CDR2 FYNNEI. This CDR3 is 15 amino acids long. This CDR3 reads CASRTDRDGNTEAFF. CDR3 DNA sequence: TGTGCCAGCAGGACTGACAGGGATGGGAACACTGAAGCTTTCTTT.

This clone has a single count. The V and J genes are TRBV6-6 and TRBJ1-2; D call uncertain. V lost 3 bases and J 8 bases, leaving 10 bases between the germline ends. This CDR3 has 12 residues. Germline CDR1 and CDR2: MNHNY and SVGAGI (reference sequence). The CDR3 nucleotides are TGTGCCAGCAGTTATGGCGGGATGGGCTACACCTTC. This encodes CASSYGGMGYTF.

The rearrangement links TRBV9 to TRBJ1-3, with D unresolved. V was trimmed by 3 bases and J by 0 bases, leaving 7 bases between them. This CDR3 has 14 amino acids. Germline CDR1 is SGDLS and CDR2 is YYNGEE. In DNA, the CDR3 is TGTGCCAGCAGCGGACTTAACTCTGGAAACACCATATATTTT. Amino acid sequence: CASSGLNSGNTIYF.

This sequence joins TRBV11-3 and TRBJ2-7; 11 positions match TRBD1. This CDR3 has 18 residues. Germline V lookup: CDR1 SGHNT, CDR2 YENEEA. With 4 bases clipped from V and 6 bases from J, the junction kept 17 bases outside the gene matches. The CDR3 region has the DNA TGTGCCAGCAGCTCTTCGGGACAGGGGGTTAGGGTTGTGGGCGAGCAGTACTTC. Translating it yields CASSSSGQGVRVVGEQYF.

The chain employs TRBV5-4 and TRBJ2-5, with D unresolved. The germline V gene encodes CDR1 SGHNT and CDR2 YYREEE (reference sequence). V dropped 6 bases and J dropped 5 bases, with 14 bases sitting between them. The CDR3 consists of 13 residues. As DNA, the CDR3 is TGTGCCAGCACCGAGTCGTGGTCCGAGACCCAGTACTTC. It is translated as CASTESWSETQYF.

The chain couples TRBV6-1 to TRBJ1-2; 8 bases agree with TRBD1. The CDR3 contains 14 residues. Losses at the gene ends were 2 bases for V and 8 bases for J; bases not matched to a gene: 7. Germline V gene lookup returns CDR1 MNHNS and CDR2 SASEGT. CDR3 in amino acids: CASSEYPGGVGYTF. DNA of the CDR3: TGTGCCAGCAGTGAATACCCAGGGGGCGTAGGCTACACCTTC.

The rearrangement joins TRBV19 to TRBJ1-2; 8 positions match TRBD1. V was pared by 1 base and J by 4 bases, with 2 bases of the junction left unmatched. Germline assignment: CDR1 LNHDA and CDR2 SQIVND (reference sequence). The CDR3 is 14 amino acids. CDR3 residues: CASSIGQGSYGYTF. The CDR3 nucleotides are TGTGCCAGTAGTATAGGACAGGGGAGCTATGGCTACACCTTC.

The chain combines TRBV5-5 with TRBJ2-7; perhaps TRBD2 as D (5 bases). The length of the CDR3 is 15 residues. Trimming shortened V by 0 bases and J by 2 bases, and 12 bases separated the two germline ends. From germline, CDR1 is SGHKS and CDR2 YYEKEE (reference sequence). The CDR3 DNA sequence: TGTGCCAGCAGCTTGGAGAGTAGCGTCGCCTACGAGCAGTACTTC. Amino acid sequence: CASSLESSVAYEQYF.

The genes are TRBV7-2 and TRBJ2-1; a possible D gene is TRBD1 (6 bases). The germline V and J ends were trimmed by 3 bases and 8 bases, with 17 bases remaining between them. CDR3 length: 15 amino acids. Germline V gene lookup returns CDR1 SGHTA and CDR2 FQGNSA. CDR3 sequence reads: CASSFRGRRGDEQFF. CDR3 bases: TGTGCCAGCAGCTTTAGGGGCCGCAGGGGAGATGAGCAGTTCTTC.

The V call is TRBV19, the J call TRBJ2-3; no firm D call. Trimming pared 0 bases from V and 0 bases from J, leaving 7 bases between. Germline V gene sequence: CDR1 LNHDA, CDR2 SQIVND (reference sequence). CDR3 length: 15 residues. CDR3 coding DNA: TGTGCCAGTAGTATAGATGAGGAAAGCACAGATACGCAGTATTTT. Protein sequence: CASSIDEESTDTQYF.

V and J are TRBV5-6 and TRBJ2-7, with D tentatively TRBD1 (5 bases). The germline CDR1 and CDR2 sequences are SGHDT and YYEEEE. The length of the CDR3 is 14 residues. The V end was cut by 0 bases, the J end by 2 bases, with 9 bases between. Written as DNA, the CDR3 is TGTGCCAGCAGCTTGGTAGGGGCGACCTACGAGCAGTACTTC. Protein: CASSLVGATYEQYF. The complete variable domain, with remaining parts taken from reference TRBV5-6 and TRBJ2-7, reads DAGVTQSPTHLIKTRGQQVTLRCSPKSGHDTVSWYQQALGQGPQFIFQYYEEEERQRGNFPDRFSGHQFPNYSSELNVNALLLGDSALYLCASSLVGATYEQYFGPGTRLTVT.

The chain combines TRBV5-6 with TRBJ1-2; perhaps TRBD1 as D (6 bases). Germline V gives CDR1 SGHDT, CDR2 YYEEEE. The CDR3 extends over 14 amino acids. Trimming took 4 bases from V and 7 from J, leaving 17 bases between them. The CDR3 protein is CASSPGQPTRGYTF. For the CDR3, the DNA is TGTGCCAGCAGCCCCGGACAGCCCACTCGTGGCTACACCTTC.

The chain employs TRBV13 and TRBJ2-7; D is possibly TRBD2 (6 bases). Trimming pared 0 bases from V and 4 bases from J, leaving 7 bases between. Germline V CDR1 and CDR2: PRHDT, FYEKMQ (reference sequence). The CDR3 has 13 amino acids. The CDR3 sequence: CASSLGGGYEQYF. For the CDR3, the DNA is TGTGCCAGCAGCTTAGGGGGGGGATACGAGCAGTACTTC.

This chain uses TRBV7-2 with TRBJ2-1; D may be TRBD1 (6 bases). The CDR3 has 15 residues. Germline V gene sequence: CDR1 SGHTA, CDR2 FQGNSA. V was cut by 5 bases and J by 2 bases, with 13 bases left in between. The DNA for the CDR3 is TGTGCCAGCAGCCGGACAGACGAAACCTACAATGAGCAGTTCTTC. Protein sequence: CASSRTDETYNEQFF.

The chain is built from TRBV27 and TRBJ2-1; possible D gene TRBD2, 5 bases. This CDR3 region has 14 residues. Germline lookup yields CDR1 MNHEY and CDR2 SMNVEV (reference sequence). The V and J ends lost 7 bases and 0 bases respectively, with 10 bases between them. The CDR3 is CASKEGSSYNEQFF. CDR3 DNA: TGTGCCAGCAAAGAAGGGAGCTCCTACAATGAGCAGTTCTTC.

This sequence joins TRBV27 and TRBJ2-1; 8 nucleotides align to TRBD1. The V gene end was trimmed by 10 bases and the J gene end by 6 bases; junction bases not matched to a gene: 8. CDR1 is MNHEY and CDR2 is SMNVEV in the germline V gene (reference sequence). This CDR3 comprises 13 residues. CDR3 coding DNA: TGTGCCACCCGGACAGGGAAGTTCAATGAGCAGTTCTTC. This gives the protein CATRTGKFNEQFF.

This chain links TRBV19 with TRBJ1-2; the match to TRBD1 covers 11 bases. The CDR3 runs to 16 residues. With 5 bases clipped from V and 3 bases from J, the junction kept 8 bases outside the gene matches. The germline gives CDR1 LNHDA, CDR2 SQIVND (reference sequence). DNA of the CDR3: TGTGCCAGTAGTGACCGTCGGGGACAGGGGGACTATGGCTACACCTTC. As protein: CASSDRRGQGDYGYTF.

The J gene is TRBJ1-2, the V gene TRBV9; 7 bases align to TRBD1. The CDR3 has 15 residues. Germline CDR1 SGDLS, CDR2 YYNGEE. V dropped 0 bases and J dropped 4; count of bases not matched to a gene: 6. CDR3 sequence (DNA): TGTGCCAGCAGCGTAGCTAAGGGGGCAACCTATGGCTACACCTTC. Its translation: CASSVAKGATYGYTF.

The gene calls are TRBV7-9 and TRBJ2-2; no clear D. Germline CDR1 reads SEHNR; CDR2 reads FQNEAQ (reference sequence). V was pared by 1 base and J by 5 bases, with 14 bases between. This CDR3 has 16 amino acids. CDR3 DNA: TGTGCCAGCAGCTTAGTACAATTCGGGTGGACCGGGGAGCTGTTTTTT. This encodes CASSLVQFGWTGELFF.

The count of this clone is one. The rearrangement links TRBV14 to TRBJ2-5; a possible D gene is TRBD1 (5 bases). V gave up 4 bases and J gave up 5 bases, with 11 bases separating them. Per the germline V gene, CDR1 is SGHDN and CDR2 is FVKESK. CDR3 length: 13 residues. CDR3 nucleotide sequence: TGTGCCAGCAGCCGCAGGGCGGACGAGACCCAGTACTTC. Amino acids: CASSRRADETQYF.

The chain recombines TRBV6-6 with TRBJ2-5, with 8 bases identical to TRBD2. The V gene end was trimmed by 5 bases and the J gene end by 2 bases; junction bases not matched to a gene: 4. This CDR3 spans 14 amino acids. Germline CDR1 reads MNHNY; CDR2 reads SVGAGI (reference sequence). CDR3 DNA sequence: TGTGCCAGCAGTCAATTAGCGGGGCAAGAGACCCAGTACTTC. Residues: CASSQLAGQETQYF.

The V and J genes are TRBV30 and TRBJ1-2, with D possibly TRBD1 on 6 matching bases. The germline V and J ends were trimmed by 3 bases and 6 bases, with 17 bases remaining between them. The length of the CDR3 is 14 residues. Germline V gene lookup returns CDR1 GTSNPN and CDR2 SVGIG (reference sequence). CDR3: CAWRKPSRGDGYTF. DNA of the CDR3: TGTGCCTGGAGGAAACCTTCCAGGGGTGATGGCTACACCTTC.

This sequence joins TRBV14 and TRBJ2-7; tentatively, D is TRBD1 (5 bases). The CDR3 is made up of 16 amino acids. Looked up from germline, CDR1 is SGHDN and CDR2 is FVKESK. The V gene lost 2 bases and the J gene lost 1 base, with 15 bases spanning the gap. CDR3 nucleotide sequence: TGTGCCAGCAGCCAACAGGGATCAGGGATTTCCTACGAGCAGTACTTC. This gives the protein CASSQQGSGISYEQYF. Supplemented by reference TRBV14 and TRBJ2-7, the full variable domain reads EAGVTQFPSHSVIEKGQTVTLRCDPISGHDNLYWYRRVMGKEIKFLLHFVKESKQDESGMPNNRFLAERTGGTYSTLKVQPAELEDSGVYFCASSQQGSGISYEQYFGPGTRLTVT.

The chain links TRBV6-5 to TRBJ2-7; 8 bases match TRBD1. Germline V CDR1 and CDR2: MNHEY, SVGAGI. CDR3 length equals 14 residues. V was clipped by 4 bases and J by 3 bases; unmatched bases: 5. For the CDR3, the DNA is TGTGCCAGCAGTTCTACGGACAGGGACTACGAGCAGTACTTC. Translated, it gives CASSSTDRDYEQYF.